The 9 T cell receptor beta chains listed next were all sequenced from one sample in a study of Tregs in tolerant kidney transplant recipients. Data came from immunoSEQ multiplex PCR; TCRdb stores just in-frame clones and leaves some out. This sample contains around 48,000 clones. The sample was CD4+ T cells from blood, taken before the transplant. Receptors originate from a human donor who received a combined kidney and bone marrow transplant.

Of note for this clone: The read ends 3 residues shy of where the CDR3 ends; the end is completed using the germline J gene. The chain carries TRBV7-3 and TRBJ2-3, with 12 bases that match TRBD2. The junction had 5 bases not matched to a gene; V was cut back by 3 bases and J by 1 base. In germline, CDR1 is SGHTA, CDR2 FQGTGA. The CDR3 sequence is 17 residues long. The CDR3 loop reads CASSFLAGGPGTDTQYF. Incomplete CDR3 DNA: TGTGCCAGCAGCTTCCTAGCGGGAGGGCCGGGCACAGATACG.

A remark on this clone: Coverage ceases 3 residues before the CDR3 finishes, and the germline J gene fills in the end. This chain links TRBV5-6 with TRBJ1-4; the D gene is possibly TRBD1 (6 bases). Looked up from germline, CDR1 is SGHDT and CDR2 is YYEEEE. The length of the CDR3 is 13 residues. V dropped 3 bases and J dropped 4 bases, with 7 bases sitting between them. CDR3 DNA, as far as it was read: TGTGCCAGCAGCTCGGACAGTAATGAAAAA. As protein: CASSSDSNEK. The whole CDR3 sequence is CASSSDSNEKLFF.

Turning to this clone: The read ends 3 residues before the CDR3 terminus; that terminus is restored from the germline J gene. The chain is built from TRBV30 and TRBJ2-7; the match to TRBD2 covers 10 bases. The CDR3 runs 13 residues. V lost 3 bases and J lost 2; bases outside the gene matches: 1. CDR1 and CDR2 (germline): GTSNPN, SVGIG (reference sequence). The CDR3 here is CAWSGLAAYEQYF. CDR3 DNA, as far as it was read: TGTGCCTGGAGCGGACTAGCGGCCTACGAG. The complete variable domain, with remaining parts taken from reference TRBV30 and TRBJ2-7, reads SQTIHQWPATLVQPVGSPLSLECTVEGTSNPNLYWYRQAAGRGLQLLFYSVGIGQISSEVPQNLSASRPQDRQFILSSKKLLLSDSGFYLCAWSGLAAYEQYFGPGTRLTVT.

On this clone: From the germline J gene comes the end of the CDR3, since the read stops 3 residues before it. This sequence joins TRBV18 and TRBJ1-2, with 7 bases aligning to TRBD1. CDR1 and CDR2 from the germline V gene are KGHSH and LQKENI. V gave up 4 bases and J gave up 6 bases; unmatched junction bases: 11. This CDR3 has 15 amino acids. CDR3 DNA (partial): TGTGCCAGCTCACGTCTCACAGAGGGGGCCGATGGC. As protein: CASSRLTEGADG. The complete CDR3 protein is CASSRLTEGADGYTF.

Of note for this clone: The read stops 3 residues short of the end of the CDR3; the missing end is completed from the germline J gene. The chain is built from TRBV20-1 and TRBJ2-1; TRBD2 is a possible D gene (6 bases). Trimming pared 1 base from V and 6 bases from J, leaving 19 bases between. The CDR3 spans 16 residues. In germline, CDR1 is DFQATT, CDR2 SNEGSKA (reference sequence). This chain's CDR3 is CSARVFGLATFNEQFF. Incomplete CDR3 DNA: TGCAGTGCTAGAGTGTTTGGGCTAGCGACCTTCAATGAG.

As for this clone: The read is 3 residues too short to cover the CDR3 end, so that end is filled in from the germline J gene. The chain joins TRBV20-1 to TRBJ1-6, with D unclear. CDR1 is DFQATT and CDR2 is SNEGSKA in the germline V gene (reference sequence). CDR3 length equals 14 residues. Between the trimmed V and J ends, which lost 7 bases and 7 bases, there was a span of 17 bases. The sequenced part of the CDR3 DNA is TGCAGTGTTCGGACTGATGGGTTGAATTCACCC. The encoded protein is CSVRTDGLNSP. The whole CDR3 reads CSVRTDGLNSPLHF.

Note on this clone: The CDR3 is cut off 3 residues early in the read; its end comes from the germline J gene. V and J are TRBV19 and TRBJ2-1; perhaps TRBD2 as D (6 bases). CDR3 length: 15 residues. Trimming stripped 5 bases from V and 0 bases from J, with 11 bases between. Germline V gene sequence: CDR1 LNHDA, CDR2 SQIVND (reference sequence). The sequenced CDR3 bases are TGTGCCAGTAGTGAAGCGGGCTACTCCTACAATGAG. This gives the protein CASSEAGYSYNE. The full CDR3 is CASSEAGYSYNEQFF.

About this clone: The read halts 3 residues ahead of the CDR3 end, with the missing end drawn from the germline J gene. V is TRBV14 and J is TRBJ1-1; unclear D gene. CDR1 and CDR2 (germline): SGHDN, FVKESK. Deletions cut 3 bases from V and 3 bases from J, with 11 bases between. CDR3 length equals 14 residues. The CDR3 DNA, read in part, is TGTGCCAGCAGCCACGTGGGCTTCGACACTGAA. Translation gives CASSHVGFDTE. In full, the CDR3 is CASSHVGFDTEAFF.

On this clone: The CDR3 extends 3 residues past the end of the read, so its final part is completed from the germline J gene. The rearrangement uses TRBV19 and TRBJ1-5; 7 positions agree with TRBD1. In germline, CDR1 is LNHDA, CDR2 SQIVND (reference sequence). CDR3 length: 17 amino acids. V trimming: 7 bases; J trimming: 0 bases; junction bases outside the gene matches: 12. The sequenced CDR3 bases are TGTGCCAGTAACTCTCGACGGGACAGCTTTAGCAATCAGCCC. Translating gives CASNSRRDSFSNQP. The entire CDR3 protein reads CASNSRRDSFSNQPQHF.